The clone carrying this T cell receptor beta chain was seen a handful of times. Its antigen remains unidentified. The read ends 3 residues early relative to the CDR3; the germline J gene fills the gap. This sample is drawn from a study of T cell clonality in common variable immunodeficiency. Study findings and constraints: In common variable immunodeficiency, TCR beta chains reportedly carried fewer deletions and N-nucleotide insertions. Repertoire-complication correlations in CVID were limited by patient heterogeneity. Fewer TCRbeta clones were shared among CVID subjects than controls.

The length of the CDR3 is 15 residues. CDR1 and CDR2 from the germline V gene are SEHNR and FQNEAQ (reference sequence). Trimming took 5 bases from V and 8 from J; bases not matched to a gene: 8. Equal genomic DNA amounts from CVID and control samples were sequenced. Sequencing was performed with immunoSEQ multiplex PCR; in TCRdb, only in-frame clones are kept and a portion is missing. The sample presents over 25,000 clones, none singletons. Source material: peripheral blood mononuclear cells. This receptor was obtained from a human donor with common variable immunodeficiency. V usage is TRBV7-9 and J usage is TRBJ1-4; 10 nucleotides align to TRBD1. CDR3 sequence reads: CASSVEGQGTEKLFF. The part of the CDR3 DNA that was read is TGTGCCAGCAGCGTAGAGGGACAGGGGACGGAAAAA.